Here is one TCR beta chain with its context. Its antigen is currently unknown. The data were obtained in a study of T cells expressing NK-cell markers. Study details: Sorted T-cell subsets CD3+CD56+NKG2C+, CD3+CD56+NKG2C- and CD3+CD56-NKG2C+ were TCR beta-sequenced. Eight donors were sequenced, of whom seven were HCMV-seropositive, while the remaining one was HCMV-seronegative.

Overall study results and limits: Dominance of the CD3+CD56-NKG2C+ fraction by these clonotypes also held in several donors. The share of CD8+ T cells held by dominant NKG2C+ clonotypes was about 1.0-7.5% in over 5 donors.

Following a re-call of the 5' RACE reads, TCRdb has one entry per CDR3 protein and lacks DNA. The table lists 350,000 to 450,000 distinct CDR3 sequences. CDR3 length: 15 amino acids. The material sequenced was blood T cells: a sorted CD56 or NKG2C T cell subset, CD4+ or CD8+ T cells, or bulk PBMC T cells (not recorded which). The receptor was derived from a man aged 18-69 years in good health. The chain employs TRBV21-1 and TRBJ2-3; TCRdb indicates TRBD1, and absent DNA this call remains unverified. TRBV21-1 is listed as a pseudogene. CDR3 sequence: CASSKEARGTDTQYF.